These T cell receptor beta chains were read from a single sample in a study of blood T cell repertoires in COVID-19. Sequenced by immunoSEQ multiplex PCR; TCRdb stores in-frame clones only, minus some. The repertoire holds more than 200,000 clones, with over 75% as singletons. Specimen: PBMCs or T cells enriched from blood (not recorded which). All receptors come from a woman in her thirties who had been exposed to COVID-19. The conserved cysteine and the conserved F or W are not part of the CDR3 here. D genes are given only for firm matches.

J gene	D gene	V gene	CDR3 protein
TRBJ2-1	NA	TRBV20-1	SARRRNEQF
TRBJ1-5	NA	TRBV6-1	ASSEGGEDQPQH
TRBJ2-2	TRBD2	TRBV4-1	ASSQDNLAGITGELF
TRBJ2-2	NA	TRBV28	ASLKVGGRYTGELF
TRBJ1-2	NA	TRBV7-9	ASSLANFLGTYYGYT
TRBJ1-3	TRBD1	TRBV5-1	ASSSGQGSSGNTIY
TRBJ1-5	NA	TRBV2	ASSGTLYQPQH
TRBJ1-3	TRBD1	TRBV6-1	ASSELASGTGIGNTIY
TRBJ2-1	NA	TRBV9	ASSVDPGYNEQF
TRBJ1-6	NA	TRBV6-5	ASRRSELSPLH
TRBJ2-1	NA	TRBV27	ASTRYNEQF
TRBJ1-2	TRBD1	TRBV14	ASSQEPAGGYGYT
TRBJ2-3	TRBD2	TRBV4-2	ASSQLIAGGRDTQY
TRBJ2-5	TRBD2	TRBV6-5	ASRAKTSGQETQY
TRBJ2-7	TRBD2	TRBV30	AWGSGTYEQY
TRBJ2-2	TRBD1	TRBV19	ASRRTGVVGGELF
TRBJ1-2	NA	TRBV6-4	ASSDSPRGGYT
TRBJ1-3	TRBD1	TRBV6-5	ASSYGTGIGNTIY
TRBJ2-2	NA	TRBV2	ASSGSAGELF
TRBJ1-2	NA	TRBV10-2	ASSESTTNYGYT
TRBJ2-5	NA	TRBV7-2	ASSLGRRETQY
TRBJ1-5	TRBD1	TRBV6-8	ASSYSGQGIQPQH
TRBJ1-5	NA	TRBV12-5	ASQRGGNSNQPQH
TRBJ2-1	NA	TRBV7-9	ASSLEEGEF
TRBJ2-7	TRBD1	TRBV7-9	ASSSPTGGGEQY
TRBJ2-3	TRBD2	TRBV11-3	ASSLAREGGTQY
TRBJ1-2	NA	TRBV4-1	ASSHRQSNYGYT
TRBJ1-2	NA	TRBV10-3	AISDISAYGYT
TRBJ2-1	NA	TRBV3-1/TRBV3-2	ASSHEGNLFNEQF
TRBJ2-5	TRBD2	TRBV6-5	ASSYSAGVGETQY
TRBJ2-2	TRBD2	TRBV27	ASSSRTSTNGELF
TRBJ1-5	NA	TRBV2	ASSEAPRVVNQPQH
TRBJ1-1	TRBD1	TRBV6-5	ASSYSRTGRTEAF